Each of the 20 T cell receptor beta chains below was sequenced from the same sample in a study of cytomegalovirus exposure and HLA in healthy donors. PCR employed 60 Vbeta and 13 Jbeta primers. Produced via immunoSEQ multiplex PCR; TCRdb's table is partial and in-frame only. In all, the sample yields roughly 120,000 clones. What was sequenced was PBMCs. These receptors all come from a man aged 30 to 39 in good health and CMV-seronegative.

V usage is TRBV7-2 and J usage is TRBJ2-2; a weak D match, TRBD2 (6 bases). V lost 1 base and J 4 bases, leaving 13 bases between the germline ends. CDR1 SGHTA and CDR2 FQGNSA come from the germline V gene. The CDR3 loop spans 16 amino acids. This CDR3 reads CASSLVGSRGTGELFF. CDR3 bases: TGTGCCAGCAGCTTAGTCGGGAGTAGAGGCACCGGGGAGCTGTTTTTT.

The CDR3: CAWMGQGNTEAFF. In nucleotides, the CDR3 is TGTGCCTGGATGGGGCAGGGGAACACTGAAGCTTTCTTT. The V call is TRBV30, the J call TRBJ1-1, with D perhaps matching TRBD1 (5 bases). Trimming removed 4 bases at V and 1 base at J, with 10 bases between. The CDR3 sequence is 13 residues long. CDR1 is GTSNPN and CDR2 is SVGIG in the germline V gene (reference sequence).

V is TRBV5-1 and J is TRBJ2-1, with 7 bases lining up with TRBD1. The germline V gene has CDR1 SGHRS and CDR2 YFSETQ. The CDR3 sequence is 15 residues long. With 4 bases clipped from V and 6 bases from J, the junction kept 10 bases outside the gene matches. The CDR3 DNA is TGCGCCAGCAGCCCTAGACAGGGTCGGGGCAATGAGCAGTTCTTC. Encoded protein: CASSPRQGRGNEQFF. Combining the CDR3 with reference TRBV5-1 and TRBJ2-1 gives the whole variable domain KAGVTQTPRYLIKTRGQQVTLSCSPISGHRSVSWYQQTPGQGLQFLFEYFSETQRNKGNFPGRFSGRQFSNSRSEMNVSTLELGDSALYLCASSPRQGRGNEQFFGPGTRLTVL.

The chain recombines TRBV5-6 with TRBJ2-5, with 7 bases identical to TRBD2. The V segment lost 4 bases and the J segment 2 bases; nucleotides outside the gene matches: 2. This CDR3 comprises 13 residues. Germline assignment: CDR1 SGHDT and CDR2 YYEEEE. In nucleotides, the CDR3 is TGTGCCAGCAGCGCGGGGGAGCAAGAGACCCAGTACTTC. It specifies CASSAGEQETQYF.

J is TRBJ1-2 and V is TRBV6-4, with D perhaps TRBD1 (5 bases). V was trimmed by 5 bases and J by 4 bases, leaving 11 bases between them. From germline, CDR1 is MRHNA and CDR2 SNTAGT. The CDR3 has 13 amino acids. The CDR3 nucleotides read TGTGCCAGCAGTAGGGGCCCCTTCTATGGCTACACCTTC. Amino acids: CASSRGPFYGYTF.

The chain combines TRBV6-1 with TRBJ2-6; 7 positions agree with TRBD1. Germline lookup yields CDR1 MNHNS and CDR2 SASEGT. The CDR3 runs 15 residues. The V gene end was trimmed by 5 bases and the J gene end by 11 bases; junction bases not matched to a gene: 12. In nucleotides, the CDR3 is TGTGCCAGCAGTACCACAGGGGAGCGAACGGACGTCCTGACTTTC. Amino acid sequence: CASSTTGERTDVLTF.

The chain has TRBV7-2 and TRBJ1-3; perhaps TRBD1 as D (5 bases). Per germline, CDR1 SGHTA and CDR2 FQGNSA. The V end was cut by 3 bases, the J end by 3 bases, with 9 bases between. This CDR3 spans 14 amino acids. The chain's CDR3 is CASSLAGVGNTIYF. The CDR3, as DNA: TGTGCCAGCAGCTTGGCGGGGGTTGGAAACACCATATATTTT.

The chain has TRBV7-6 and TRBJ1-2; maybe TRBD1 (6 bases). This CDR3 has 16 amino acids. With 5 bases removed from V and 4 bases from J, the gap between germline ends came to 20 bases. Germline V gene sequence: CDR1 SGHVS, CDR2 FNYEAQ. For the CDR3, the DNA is TGTGCCAGCAGCCCTCACCCGCGGACAGATTCCTATGGCTACACCTTC. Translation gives CASSPHPRTDSYGYTF.

This CDR3 is CASSQPGLAGGPYEQFF. CDR3 DNA: TGTGCCAGCTCACAACCGGGACTAGCGGGAGGGCCTTATGAGCAGTTCTTC. V and J are TRBV18 and TRBJ2-1; 16 bases are shared with TRBD2. V lost 4 bases, J lost 8 bases, and 8 bases stayed unmatched. The CDR3 loop spans 17 amino acids. Per germline, CDR1 KGHSH and CDR2 LQKENI.

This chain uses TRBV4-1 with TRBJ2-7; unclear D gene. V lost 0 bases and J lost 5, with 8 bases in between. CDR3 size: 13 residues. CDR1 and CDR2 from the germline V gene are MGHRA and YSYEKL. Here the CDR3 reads CASSQDGVDEQYF. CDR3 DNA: TGCGCCAGCAGCCAAGACGGAGTAGACGAGCAGTACTTC.

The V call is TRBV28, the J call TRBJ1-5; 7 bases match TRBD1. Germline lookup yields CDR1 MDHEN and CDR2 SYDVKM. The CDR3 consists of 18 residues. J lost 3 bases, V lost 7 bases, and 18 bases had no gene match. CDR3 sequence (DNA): TGTGCCAGCACCGTAGGGACGACAGGGCCAGGAATCAATCAGCCCCAGCATTTT. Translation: CASTVGTTGPGINQPQHF. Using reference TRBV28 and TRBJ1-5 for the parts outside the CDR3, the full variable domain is DVKVTQSSRYLVKRTGEKVFLECVQDMDHENMFWYRQDPGLGLRLIYFSYDVKMKEKGDIPEGYSVSREKKERFSLILESASTNQTSMYLCASTVGTTGPGINQPQHFGDGTRLSIL.

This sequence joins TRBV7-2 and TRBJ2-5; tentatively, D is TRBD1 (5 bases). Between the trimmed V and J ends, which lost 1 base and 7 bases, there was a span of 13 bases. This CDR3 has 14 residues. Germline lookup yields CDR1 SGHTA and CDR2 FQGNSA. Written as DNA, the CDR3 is TGTGCCAGCAGCTTAGGACTCGAAACAGGGACCCAGTACTTC. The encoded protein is CASSLGLETGTQYF.

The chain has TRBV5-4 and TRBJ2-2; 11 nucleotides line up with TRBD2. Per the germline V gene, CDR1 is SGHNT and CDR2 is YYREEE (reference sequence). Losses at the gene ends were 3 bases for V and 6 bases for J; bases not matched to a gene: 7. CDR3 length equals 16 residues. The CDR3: CASSSGLAAAAGELFF. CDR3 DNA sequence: TGTGCCAGCAGCTCGGGACTAGCGGCCGCGGCCGGGGAGCTGTTTTTT.

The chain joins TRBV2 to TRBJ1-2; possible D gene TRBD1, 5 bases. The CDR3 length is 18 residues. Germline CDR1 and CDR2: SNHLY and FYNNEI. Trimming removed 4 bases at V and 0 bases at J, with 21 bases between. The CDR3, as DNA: TGTGCCAGCAGTGGCGGGAATGGACACCCACTGACTAACTATGGCTACACCTTC. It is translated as CASSGGNGHPLTNYGYTF.

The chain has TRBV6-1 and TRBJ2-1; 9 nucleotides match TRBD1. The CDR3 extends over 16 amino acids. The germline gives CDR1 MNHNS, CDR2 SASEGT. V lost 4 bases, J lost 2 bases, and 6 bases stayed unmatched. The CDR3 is CASSVRDRDTYNEQFF. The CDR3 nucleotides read TGTGCCAGCAGTGTCCGGGACAGGGACACCTACAATGAGCAGTTCTTC.

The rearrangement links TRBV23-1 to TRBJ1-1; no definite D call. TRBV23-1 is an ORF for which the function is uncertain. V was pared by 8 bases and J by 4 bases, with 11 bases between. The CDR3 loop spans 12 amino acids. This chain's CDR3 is CASYRRGTEAFF. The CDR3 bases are TGCGCCAGCTACCGACGGGGCACTGAAGCTTTCTTT.

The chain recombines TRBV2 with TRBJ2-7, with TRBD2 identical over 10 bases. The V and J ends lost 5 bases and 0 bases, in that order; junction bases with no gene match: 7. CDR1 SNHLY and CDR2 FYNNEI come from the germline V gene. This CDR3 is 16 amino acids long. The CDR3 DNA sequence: TGTGCCAGCAGTTCCGGACTAGCGGAGAGCTCCTACGAGCAGTACTTC. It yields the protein CASSSGLAESSYEQYF.

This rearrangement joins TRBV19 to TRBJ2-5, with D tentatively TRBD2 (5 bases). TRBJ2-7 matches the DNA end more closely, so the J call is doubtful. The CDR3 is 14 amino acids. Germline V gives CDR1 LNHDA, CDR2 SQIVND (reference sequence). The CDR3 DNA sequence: TGTGCCAGTAGAGTCGGACTGAGCTCCTACGAGCAGTACTTC. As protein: CASRVGLSSYEQYF.

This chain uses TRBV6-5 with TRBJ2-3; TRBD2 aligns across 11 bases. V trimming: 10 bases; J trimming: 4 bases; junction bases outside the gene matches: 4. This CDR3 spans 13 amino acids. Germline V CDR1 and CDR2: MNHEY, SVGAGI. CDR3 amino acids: CATLAGGPDTQYF. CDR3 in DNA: TGTGCCACCTTAGCGGGAGGGCCAGATACGCAGTATTTT.

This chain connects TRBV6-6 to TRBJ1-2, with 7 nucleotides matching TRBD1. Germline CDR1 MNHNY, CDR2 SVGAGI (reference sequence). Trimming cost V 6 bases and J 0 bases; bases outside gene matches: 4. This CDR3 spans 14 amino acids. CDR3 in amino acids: CASRGQLANYGYTF. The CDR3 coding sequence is TGTGCCAGCAGGGGACAGCTTGCTAACTATGGCTACACCTTC.